The clone carrying this T cell receptor (beta chain) was seen a handful of times. Its antigen is unknown. This sample stems from a study of CD8 T cells in ankylosing spondylitis. Making the TCR beta libraries involved quantitative 5'-RACE with molecular barcodes. TCRdb analysed the 5' RACE reads with MiXCR anew, one entry per CDR3 protein. The data show approximately 250,000 distinct CDR3 sequences, roughly a tenth seen once. CDR1 and CDR2 from the germline V gene are MNHEY and SVGAGI. CDR3 length equals 13 residues. V lost 2 bases and J 7 bases, leaving 10 bases between the germline ends. General study points: The study identified a TCR beta motif of roughly eight highly homologous variants that appeared characteristic of ankylosing spondylitis blood.

The sequence was obtained from a male donor with ankylosing spondylitis or in good health (not recorded which). Sequenced input: blood, either unsorted or a sorted T cell fraction (not recorded which). The V and J genes are TRBV6-5 and TRBJ2-3; no definite D call. The CDR3 DNA is TGTGCCAGCAGTTACCGTTCCAGATATACGCAGTATTTT. This codes for CASSYRSRYTQYF.